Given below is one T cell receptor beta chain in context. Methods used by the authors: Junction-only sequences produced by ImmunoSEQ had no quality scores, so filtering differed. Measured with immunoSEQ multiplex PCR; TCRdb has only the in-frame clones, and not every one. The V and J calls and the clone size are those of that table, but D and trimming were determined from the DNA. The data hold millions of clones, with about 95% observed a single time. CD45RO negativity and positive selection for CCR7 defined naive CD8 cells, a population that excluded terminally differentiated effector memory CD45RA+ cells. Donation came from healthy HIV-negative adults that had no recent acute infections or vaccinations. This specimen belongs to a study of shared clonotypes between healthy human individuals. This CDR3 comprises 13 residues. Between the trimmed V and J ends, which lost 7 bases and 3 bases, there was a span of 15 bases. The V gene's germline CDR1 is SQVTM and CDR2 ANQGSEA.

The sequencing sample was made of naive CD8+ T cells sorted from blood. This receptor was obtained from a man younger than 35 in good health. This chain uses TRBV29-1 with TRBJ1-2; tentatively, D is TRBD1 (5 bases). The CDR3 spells CSALSQTDYGYTF. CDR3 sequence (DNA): TGCAGCGCGTTATCTCAGACAGACTATGGCTACACCTTC.